This T cell receptor beta chain stems from a study of blood T cell repertoires in COVID-19. Profiling relied on immunoSEQ multiplex PCR, and the TCRdb table lists in-frame clones only, not all of them. The data show 430,000 or so clones, approximately 90% seen once. Sequenced: PBMCs or T cells enriched from blood (not recorded which). The clonotype comes from a woman in her forties who had recovered from COVID-19.

This CDR3 reads CASSRTGGSETQYF. Written as DNA, the CDR3 is TGTGCCAGCAGCAGGACTGGGGGGTCCGAGACCCAGTACTTC. This sequence joins TRBV9 and TRBJ2-5; possibly TRBD2 for D (6 bases). CDR1 and CDR2 from the germline V gene are SGDLS and YYNGEE. Trimming cost V 4 bases and J 5 bases, with 15 bases left between them. The CDR3 has 14 residues.